This T cell receptor (beta chain) was recovered during a study of CD8 T cells in Susac syndrome. cDNA came from approximately 0.5 to 1 ug RNA primed by random hexamers. With immunoSEQ multiplex PCR, TCR beta CDR3 was amplified across 54 Vbeta and 13 Jbeta. Each CDR3 protein gets one entry after TCRdb re-called the immunoSEQ multiplex PCR reads with MiXCR. The sample yields 75,000 to 95,000 distinct CDR3 sequences, 95% seen once. The CDR3 runs 14 residues. The germline V gene has CDR1 DFQATT and CDR2 SNEGSKA (reference sequence). The V gene end was trimmed by 5 bases and the J gene end by 1 base; junction bases not matched to a gene: 4.

This TCR was sampled from a human donor with Susac syndrome. The sample consisted of CD8+ T cells from PBMCs. V is TRBV20-1 and J is TRBJ2-7; 11 nucleotides match TRBD2. DNA of the CDR3: TGCAGTGCTTTGTCTAGCGGGAGGTCCTACGAGCAGTACTTC. Translating gives CSALSSGRSYEQYF.